The text below deals with one T cell receptor (beta chain). Its antigen is unidentified. These data originate in a study of T-cell reconstitution after alpha-beta-depleted transplantation in children. Study results and caveats: One year post-transplant, T-cell counts and diversity were largely derived from T cells produced anew. For some patients, TCRbeta diversity was high at day 60 because of recipient T cells and thymic progenitors that survived. In patients about two months after transplant, alpha-beta T cells reportedly arose from several hundred expanded graft clones.

The CDR3 has 11 residues. V lost 5 bases and J lost 11, with 15 bases in between. From germline, CDR1 is DFQATT and CDR2 SNEGSKA (reference sequence). A TCRbeta library incorporating unique molecular identifiers was prepared. TCRdb reanalysed the PCR reads using MiXCR and keeps one entry per CDR3 protein. The sample has about 210,000 distinct CDR3 sequences; under 20% are singletons. The chain carries TRBV20-1 and TRBJ1-1; weak D call: TRBD1 (5 bases). The receptor comes from a male patient aged 2 to 9 who had a stem cell transplant for acute lymphoblastic leukemia, so the T cells may come from the graft donor. This sample comprised PBMCs, mostly from graft donor cells, obtained 360 days after TCRalphabeta/CD19-depleted stem cell transplant. This chain's CDR3 is CSAGPRDLAFF. CDR3 in DNA: TGCAGTGCTGGGCCCAGGGATCTCGCTTTCTTT.